These 24 T cell receptor beta chains share one sample of origin, sequenced in a study of cytomegalovirus exposure and HLA in healthy donors. Vbeta (60) and Jbeta (13) primers were used in the PCR. Profiling relied on immunoSEQ multiplex PCR, and the TCRdb table lists in-frame clones only, not all of them. Among about 120,000 clones listed, about 73% were seen once. Material: PBMCs. These receptors were obtained from a woman aged 40 to 50 in good health and CMV-seropositive.

This rearrangement joins TRBV25-1 to TRBJ2-5, with TRBD2 as a possible D gene (6 bases). The V and J ends lost 1 base and 3 bases respectively, with 12 bases between them. The CDR3 spans 15 residues. CDR1 and CDR2 (germline): MGHDK, SYGVNS. DNA for the CDR3: TGTGCCAGCAGTGAATGGGGGGACTCCAAAGAGACCCAGTACTTC. Encoded protein: CASSEWGDSKETQYF.

The J gene is TRBJ2-7, the V gene TRBV7-3; 7 bases fit TRBD1. CDR3 size: 15 residues. V lost 5 bases, J lost 0 bases, and 7 bases stayed unmatched. Germline V gene sequence: CDR1 SGHTA, CDR2 FQGTGA. The CDR3 coding sequence is TGTGCCAGCAGCCTCACGGGGACAGCCTCCTACGAGCAGTACTTC. Residues: CASSLTGTASYEQYF.

The chain couples TRBV2 to TRBJ1-6; TRBD1 agrees at 7 bases. The CDR3 has 14 residues. Germline V lookup: CDR1 SNHLY, CDR2 FYNNEI. V trimming: 6 bases; J trimming: 9 bases; junction bases outside the gene matches: 8. CDR3 residues: CASSSDREGSPLHF. In nucleotides, the CDR3 is TGTGCCAGCAGCTCAGACAGGGAAGGTTCACCCCTCCACTTT.

The chain links TRBV9 to TRBJ2-7, with TRBD2 as a possible D gene (6 bases). Germline lookup yields CDR1 SGDLS and CDR2 YYNGEE. Trimming pared 0 bases from V and 2 bases from J, leaving 12 bases between. The CDR3 consists of 15 residues. The CDR3 is CASSVGAGAPYEQYF. The DNA of the CDR3 is TGTGCCAGCAGCGTAGGAGCGGGCGCCCCCTACGAGCAGTACTTC.

In this sample, this clone turned up a few times. CDR3: CASSELRVDTEAFF. Written as DNA, the CDR3 is TGTGCCAGCAGTGAACTCAGGGTGGACACTGAAGCTTTCTTT. The chain has TRBV6-1 and TRBJ1-1, with D maybe TRBD1 (5 bases). The CDR3 contains 14 residues. Germline CDR1 and CDR2: MNHNS and SASEGT. Trimming cost V 2 bases and J 3 bases, with 10 bases left between them.

V gene TRBV29-1 combines with J gene TRBJ1-2; the D is unclear. Trimming left V 3 bases short and J 8 bases short, with 13 bases between. CDR3 size: 12 residues. Germline lookup yields CDR1 SQVTM and CDR2 ANQGSEA. The CDR3 spells CSVDPGFKGYTF. The CDR3 coding sequence is TGCAGCGTTGATCCGGGATTTAAGGGCTACACCTTC.

The V gene is TRBV2, the J gene TRBJ2-2; D gene unclear. V shed 4 bases and J shed 8 bases, with 20 bases lying between them. CDR3 size: 16 residues. CDR1 is SNHLY, CDR2 FYNNEI, per germline. The CDR3 DNA is TGTGCCAGCAGTGTTAGAGATTTGTTGAGTATTGGGGAGCTGTTTTTT. Translated, it gives CASSVRDLLSIGELFF.

The chain has TRBV5-6 and TRBJ2-7; 8 bases map to TRBD1. V was clipped by 0 bases and J by 5 bases; unmatched bases: 7. CDR1 is SGHDT, CDR2 YYEEEE, per germline. The CDR3 runs 15 residues. The CDR3 sequence: CASSLGGQGNNEQYF. The CDR3, as DNA: TGTGCCAGCAGCTTGGGAGGACAGGGTAATAACGAGCAGTACTTC.

This clone was detected only a few times. The chain couples TRBV6-5 to TRBJ2-7, with D perhaps TRBD2 (5 bases). This CDR3 contains 13 residues. The V and J ends lost 5 bases and 2 bases respectively, with 10 bases between them. Per germline, CDR1 MNHEY and CDR2 SVGAGI. Here the CDR3 reads CASSADWAYEQYF. In DNA, the CDR3 is TGTGCCAGCAGTGCGGACTGGGCCTACGAGCAGTACTTC.

The chain uses TRBV19 and TRBJ2-6; perhaps TRBD1 as D (5 bases). CDR1 LNHDA and CDR2 SQIVND come from the germline V gene (reference sequence). Deletions cut 5 bases from V and 0 bases from J, with 11 bases between. CDR3 length: 16 amino acids. The CDR3 DNA sequence: TGTGCCAGTAGTTCGCCAGGGTACTCTGGGGCCAACGTCCTGACTTTC. This sequence encodes CASSSPGYSGANVLTF.

The chain employs TRBV4-3 and TRBJ1-4; D gene ambiguous. Germline assignment: CDR1 LGHNA and CDR2 YSLEER. This CDR3 region has 14 residues. V dropped 0 bases and J dropped 6 bases, with 8 bases sitting between them. CDR3 DNA: TGCGCCAGCAGCCAAGATCAACGGGATGAAAAACTGTTTTTT. Translation gives CASSQDQRDEKLFF.

The chain couples TRBV2 to TRBJ2-7, with 8 bases identical to TRBD1. Germline V gene lookup returns CDR1 SNHLY and CDR2 FYNNEI. The length of the CDR3 is 15 residues. The ends lost 4 bases at V and 0 bases at J; junction bases unmatched: 5. CDR3 region: CASSVDRGASYEQYF. Here the CDR3 DNA reads TGTGCCAGCAGTGTAGACAGGGGAGCCTCCTACGAGCAGTACTTC. The full variable domain, completed using reference TRBV2 and TRBJ2-7, is EPEVTQTPSHQVTQMGQEVILRCVPISNHLYFYWYRQILGQKVEFLVSFYNNEISEKSEIFDDQFSVERPDGSNFTLKIRSTKLEDSAMYFCASSVDRGASYEQYFGPGTRLTVT.

J is TRBJ1-1 and V is TRBV15; D unclear. This CDR3 has 15 amino acids. Per the germline V gene, CDR1 is LNHNV and CDR2 is YYDKDF (reference sequence). Trimming pared 0 bases from V and 5 bases from J, leaving 13 bases between. In DNA, the CDR3 is TGTGCCACCAGCAGAGACTCACCTAAGATAACTGAAGCTTTCTTT. Protein product: CATSRDSPKITEAFF.

CDR3 loop: CASSHDGENQPQHF. The CDR3 coding sequence is TGTGCCAGCAGCCACGACGGGGAGAATCAGCCCCAGCATTTT. V and J are TRBV4-2 and TRBJ1-5, with unresolved D. CDR1 and CDR2 from the germline V gene are LGHNA and YNFKEQ. V was trimmed by 3 bases and J by 4 bases, leaving 10 bases between them. The CDR3 is 14 residues long.

This clone has a handful of counts. This sample also contains other DNA sequences that code for the same CDR3. This chain connects TRBV5-1 to TRBJ2-5, with D possibly matching TRBD1 (6 bases). CDR1 SGHRS and CDR2 YFSETQ come from the germline V gene. The CDR3 has 14 residues. V gave up 1 base and J gave up 4 bases, with 11 bases separating them. Here the CDR3 reads CASSLQGRRETQYF. CDR3 coding DNA: TGCGCCAGCAGCTTGCAGGGGCGCAGAGAGACCCAGTACTTC.

This chain connects TRBV28 to TRBJ2-5; D is unresolved. The length of the CDR3 is 14 residues. V was shortened by 4 bases and J by 6 bases, with 15 bases between the two germline ends. Germline lookup yields CDR1 MDHEN and CDR2 SYDVKM. CDR3 loop: CASSSLELSQTQYF. DNA for the CDR3: TGTGCCAGCAGTTCGCTTGAGCTTAGCCAGACCCAGTACTTC.

This clone showed up just a few times. This chain uses TRBV5-1 with TRBJ1-1; 9 bases line up with TRBD1. The germline CDR1 and CDR2 sequences are SGHRS and YFSETQ. CDR3 length equals 13 residues. V lost 4 bases to trimming and J lost 4 bases; unmatched junction nucleotides: 2. In DNA, the CDR3 is TGCGCCAGCAGCCGGGGACAGGGCACTGAAGCTTTCTTT. Translated, it gives CASSRGQGTEAFF.

The chain combines TRBV29-1 with TRBJ2-7; 10 bases are a match to TRBD1. With V trimmed by 7 bases and J by 6 bases, 12 bases remained unmatched. The CDR3 totals 14 residues. Germline V gene data show CDR1 as SQVTM and CDR2 as ANQGSEA. CDR3 DNA sequence: TGCAGCGCCTCGAGGGGGACAGGGGATGGCGAGCAGTACTTC. It codes for CSASRGTGDGEQYF.

The V gene is TRBV7-2, the J gene TRBJ2-5; 7 bases are shared with TRBD1. Germline CDR1 and CDR2: SGHTA and FQGNSA. This CDR3 has 14 amino acids. V was clipped by 5 bases and J by 5 bases; unmatched bases: 8. CDR3 DNA sequence: TGTGCCAGCAGCCAAACAGGGGTGGGCGAGACCCAGTACTTC. Translation: CASSQTGVGETQYF.

The chain combines TRBV7-2 with TRBJ1-5; 7 nucleotides align to TRBD1. Germline CDR1 SGHTA, CDR2 FQGNSA. The CDR3 covers 14 residues. V shed 1 base, J shed 5 bases, and the junction held 2 bases outside the gene matches. The DNA of the CDR3 is TGTGCCAGCAGCTTAGAACAGGGGTATCAGCCCCAGCATTTT. Translated: CASSLEQGYQPQHF.

The chain carries TRBV6-5 and TRBJ2-3, with 8 bases aligning to TRBD2. The trim removed 0 bases at V and 8 bases at J, leaving 4 bases unmatched. In germline, CDR1 is MNHEY, CDR2 SVGAGI. The CDR3 covers 14 residues. The CDR3 nucleotides are TGTGCCAGCAGTTACTCCTCTCGGGGGGGTACGCAGTATTTT. Translated: CASSYSSRGGTQYF.

The chain joins TRBV18 to TRBJ1-1; TRBD1 might be the D (5 bases). The CDR3 runs to 14 residues. Between the trimmed V and J ends, which lost 3 bases and 3 bases, there was a span of 11 bases. Germline values: CDR1 KGHSH, CDR2 LQKENI. The CDR3 is CASSPGVRDTEAFF. The CDR3 nucleotides are TGTGCCAGCTCACCTGGGGTCAGGGACACTGAAGCTTTCTTT.

This clone came up a few times. The rearrangement joins TRBV5-8 to TRBJ2-1; D not resolved. The V end lost 4 bases, the J end lost 8 bases, and 10 bases lay between the germline ends. Germline V lookup: CDR1 SGHTS, CDR2 YDEGEE. This CDR3 spans 12 amino acids. CDR3 sequence: CASSPLVDEQFF. CDR3 in DNA: TGTGCCAGCAGCCCTCTAGTCGATGAGCAGTTCTTC.

The V gene is TRBV9, the J gene TRBJ1-3; D is unclear. Trimming took off 2 bases at V and 0 bases at J, with 9 bases between the two ends. The length of the CDR3 is 15 residues. Per germline, CDR1 SGDLS and CDR2 YYNGEE. CDR3 loop: CASSVDWSSGNTIYF. The DNA of the CDR3 is TGTGCCAGCAGCGTCGACTGGAGCTCTGGAAACACCATATATTTT.